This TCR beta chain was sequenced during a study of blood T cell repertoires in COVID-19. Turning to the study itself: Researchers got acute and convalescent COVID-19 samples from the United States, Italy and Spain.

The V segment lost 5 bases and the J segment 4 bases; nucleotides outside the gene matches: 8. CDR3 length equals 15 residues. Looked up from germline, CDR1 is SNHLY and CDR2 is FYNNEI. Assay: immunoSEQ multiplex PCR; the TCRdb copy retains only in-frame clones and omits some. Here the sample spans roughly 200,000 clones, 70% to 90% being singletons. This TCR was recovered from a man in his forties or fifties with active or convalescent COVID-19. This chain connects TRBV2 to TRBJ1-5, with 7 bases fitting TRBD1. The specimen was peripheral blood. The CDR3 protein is CASSTEVQGNQPQHF. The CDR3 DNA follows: TGTGCCAGCAGTACAGAGGTACAGGGGAATCAGCCCCAGCATTTT.